The clone carrying this T cell receptor beta chain occurred once. These data belong to a study of blood T cell repertoires in COVID-19. At the level of the study: PBMCs, B-cell-depleted T cells, or T cells were the source of the cDNA or gDNA that made up the material.

Measured with immunoSEQ multiplex PCR; TCRdb has only the in-frame clones, and not every one. The repertoire consists of about 270,000 clones, with over 75% occurring once and the leading ten covering around 9.1%. Input material: peripheral blood. This receptor was taken from a human donor in a cohort sampled during active COVID-19.

The CDR3 spells CATSMTSGRKKTQYF. For the CDR3, the DNA is TGTGCCACCAGCATGACTAGCGGGAGGAAAAAGACCCAGTACTTC. The chain has TRBV15 and TRBJ2-5; 13 positions agree with TRBD2. The CDR3 covers 15 residues. V trimming: 4 bases; J trimming: 6 bases; junction bases outside the gene matches: 5. Looked up from germline, CDR1 is LNHNV and CDR2 is YYDKDF (reference sequence).